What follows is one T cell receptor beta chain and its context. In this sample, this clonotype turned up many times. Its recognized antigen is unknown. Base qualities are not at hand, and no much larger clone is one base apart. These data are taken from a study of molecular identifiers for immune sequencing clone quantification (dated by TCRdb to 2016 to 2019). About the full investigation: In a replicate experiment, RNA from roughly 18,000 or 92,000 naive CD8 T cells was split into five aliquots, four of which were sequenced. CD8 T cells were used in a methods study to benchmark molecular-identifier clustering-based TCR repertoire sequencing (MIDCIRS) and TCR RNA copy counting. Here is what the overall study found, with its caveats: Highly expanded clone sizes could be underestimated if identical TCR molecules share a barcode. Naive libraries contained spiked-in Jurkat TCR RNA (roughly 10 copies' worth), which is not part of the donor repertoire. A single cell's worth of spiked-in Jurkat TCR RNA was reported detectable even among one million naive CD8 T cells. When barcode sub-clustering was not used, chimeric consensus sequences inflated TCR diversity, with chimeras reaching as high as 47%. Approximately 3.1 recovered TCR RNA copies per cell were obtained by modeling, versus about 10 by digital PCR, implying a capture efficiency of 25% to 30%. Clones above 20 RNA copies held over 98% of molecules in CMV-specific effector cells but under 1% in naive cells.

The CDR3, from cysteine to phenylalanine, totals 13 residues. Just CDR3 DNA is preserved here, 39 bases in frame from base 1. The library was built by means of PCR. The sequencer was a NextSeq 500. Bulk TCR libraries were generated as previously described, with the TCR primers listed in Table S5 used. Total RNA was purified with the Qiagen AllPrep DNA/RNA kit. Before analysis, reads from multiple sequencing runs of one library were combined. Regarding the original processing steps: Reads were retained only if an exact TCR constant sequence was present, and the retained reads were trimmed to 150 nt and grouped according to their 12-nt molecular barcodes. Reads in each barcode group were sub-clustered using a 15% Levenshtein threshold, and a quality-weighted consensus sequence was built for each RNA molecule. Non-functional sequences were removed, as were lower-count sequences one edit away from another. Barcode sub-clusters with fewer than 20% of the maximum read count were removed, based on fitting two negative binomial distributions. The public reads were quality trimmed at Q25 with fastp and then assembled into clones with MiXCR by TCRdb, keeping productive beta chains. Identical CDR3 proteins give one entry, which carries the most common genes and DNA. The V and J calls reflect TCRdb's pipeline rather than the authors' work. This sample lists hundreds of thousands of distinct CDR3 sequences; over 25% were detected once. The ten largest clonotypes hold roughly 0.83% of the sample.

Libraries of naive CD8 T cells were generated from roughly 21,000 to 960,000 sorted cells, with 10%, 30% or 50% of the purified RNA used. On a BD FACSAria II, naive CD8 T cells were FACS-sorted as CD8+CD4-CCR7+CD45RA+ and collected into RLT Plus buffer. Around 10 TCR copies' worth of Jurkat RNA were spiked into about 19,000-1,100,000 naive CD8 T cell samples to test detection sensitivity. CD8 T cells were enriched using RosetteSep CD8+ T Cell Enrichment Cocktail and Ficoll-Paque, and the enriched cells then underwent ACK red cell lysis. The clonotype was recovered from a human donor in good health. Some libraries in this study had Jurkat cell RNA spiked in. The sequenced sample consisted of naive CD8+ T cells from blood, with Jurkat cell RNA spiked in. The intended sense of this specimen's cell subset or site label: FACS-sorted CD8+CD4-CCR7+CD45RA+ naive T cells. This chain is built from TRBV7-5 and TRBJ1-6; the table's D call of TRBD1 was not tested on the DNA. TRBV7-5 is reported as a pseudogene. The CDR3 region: CISSDRLYSPLHF. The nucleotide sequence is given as TGTATCTCCTCCGACAGGTTGTATTCACCCCTCCACTTT.